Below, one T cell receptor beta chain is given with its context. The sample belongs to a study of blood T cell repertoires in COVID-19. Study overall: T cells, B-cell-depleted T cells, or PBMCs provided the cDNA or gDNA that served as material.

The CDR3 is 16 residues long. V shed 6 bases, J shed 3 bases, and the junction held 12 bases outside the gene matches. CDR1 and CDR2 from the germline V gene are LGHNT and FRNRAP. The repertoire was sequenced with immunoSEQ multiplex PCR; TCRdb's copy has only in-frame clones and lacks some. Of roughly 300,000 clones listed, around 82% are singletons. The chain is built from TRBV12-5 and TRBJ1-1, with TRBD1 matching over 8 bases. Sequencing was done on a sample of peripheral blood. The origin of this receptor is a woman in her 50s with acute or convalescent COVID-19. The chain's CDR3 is CASGKKPTGADTEAFF. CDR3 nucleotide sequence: TGTGCTAGTGGCAAGAAACCGACAGGGGCAGACACTGAAGCTTTCTTT.